This entry concerns a single T cell receptor beta chain. The sample comes from a study of shared clonotypes between healthy human individuals. About the study: The people who gave samples were a couple of women and three men aged 18 to 49.

The data were produced by immunoSEQ multiplex PCR, yet TCRdb's version contains in-frame clones alone and is incomplete. In the table there are over 2 million clones, roughly 96% of which are singletons. Germline loops: CDR1 MNHNY, CDR2 SVGAGI (reference sequence). The V gene end was trimmed by 0 bases and the J gene end by 0 bases; junction bases not matched to a gene: 5. The CDR3 length is 16 residues. The specimen was naive CD4+ T cells sorted from blood. Subset in this sample: CD45RA+ positively selected. J is TRBJ2-7 and V is TRBV6-6; the match to TRBD2 covers 7 bases. The clonotype was recovered from a man aged 18-30 years in good health. The CDR3 region is CASSYSGREGSYEQYF. The CDR3 DNA reads as TGTGCCAGCAGTTACTCGGGTAGGGAGGGCTCCTACGAGCAGTACTTC.